The sequence of this T cell receptor beta chain was determined in a study of blood T cell repertoires in COVID-19. In its sample, this clone was seen once. Study processing details: Reference gene primers were amplified, and this amplification served to estimate nucleated cell counts. Assay: immunoSEQ multiplex PCR; the TCRdb copy retains only in-frame clones and omits some. The V and J calls and clone size were taken over from that table, and D and trimming were inferred from the DNA. The table records around 64,000 clones, roughly 91% of them present only once. The source is a woman under 30 with acute or convalescent COVID-19. Sequenced: peripheral blood.

The CDR3 nucleotides read TGTGCCAGTAGCACAACAGGGGGCCTTCAGCCCCAGCATTTT. Translation: CASSTTGGLQPQHF. The chain uses TRBV19 and TRBJ1-5; TRBD1 agrees at 9 bases. This CDR3 has 14 amino acids. The germline V gene encodes CDR1 LNHDA and CDR2 SQIVND (reference sequence). V gave up 6 bases and J gave up 6 bases; unmatched junction bases: 6.